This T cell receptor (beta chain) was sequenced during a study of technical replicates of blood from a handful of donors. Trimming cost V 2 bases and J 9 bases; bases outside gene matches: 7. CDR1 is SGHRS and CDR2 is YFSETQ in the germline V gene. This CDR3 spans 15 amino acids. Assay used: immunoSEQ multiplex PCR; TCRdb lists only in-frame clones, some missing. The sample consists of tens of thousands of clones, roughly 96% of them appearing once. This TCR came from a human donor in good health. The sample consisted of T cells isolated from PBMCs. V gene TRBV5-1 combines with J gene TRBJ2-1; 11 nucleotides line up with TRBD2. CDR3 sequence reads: CASSLTSGSLLEQFF. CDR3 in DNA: TGCGCCAGCAGCTTAACTAGCGGGAGCCTACTTGAGCAGTTCTTC.